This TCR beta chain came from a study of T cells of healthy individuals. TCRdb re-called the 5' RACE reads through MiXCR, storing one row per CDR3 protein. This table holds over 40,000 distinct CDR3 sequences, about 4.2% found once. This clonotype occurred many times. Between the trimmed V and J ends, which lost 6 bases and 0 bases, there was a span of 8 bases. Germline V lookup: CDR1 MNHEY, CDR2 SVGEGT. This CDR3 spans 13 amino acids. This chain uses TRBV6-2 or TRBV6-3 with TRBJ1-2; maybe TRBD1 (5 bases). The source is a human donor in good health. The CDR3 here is CASRQTANYGYTF. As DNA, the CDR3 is TGTGCCAGCAGACAGACAGCTAACTATGGCTACACCTTC.